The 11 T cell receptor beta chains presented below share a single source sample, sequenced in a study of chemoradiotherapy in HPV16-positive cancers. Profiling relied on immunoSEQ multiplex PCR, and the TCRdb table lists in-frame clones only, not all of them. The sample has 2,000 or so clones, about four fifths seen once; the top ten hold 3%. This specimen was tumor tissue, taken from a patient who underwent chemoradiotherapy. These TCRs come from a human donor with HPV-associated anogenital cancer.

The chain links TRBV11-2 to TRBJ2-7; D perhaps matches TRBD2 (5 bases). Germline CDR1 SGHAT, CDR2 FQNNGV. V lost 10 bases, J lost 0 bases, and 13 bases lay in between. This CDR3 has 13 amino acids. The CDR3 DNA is TGTGCCACCCGGACGGGGAGCTCCTACGAGCAGTACTTC. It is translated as CATRTGSSYEQYF. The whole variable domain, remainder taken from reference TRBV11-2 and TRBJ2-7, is EAGVAQSPRYKIIEKRQSVAFWCNPISGHATLYWYQQILGQGPKLLIQFQNNGVVDDSQLPKDRFSAERLKGVDSTLKIQPAKLEDSAVYLCATRTGSSYEQYFGPGTRLTVT.

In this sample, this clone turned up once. CDR3 nucleotide sequence: TGTGCCAGCAGTGACTCTGGGAGCACCGGGGAGCTGTTTTTT. Protein product: CASSDSGSTGELFF. V is TRBV6-4 and J is TRBJ2-2, with a possible D match to TRBD2 (5 bases). Trimming cost V 0 bases and J 4 bases, with 6 bases left between them. This CDR3 contains 14 residues. Germline V gives CDR1 MRHNA, CDR2 SNTAGT.

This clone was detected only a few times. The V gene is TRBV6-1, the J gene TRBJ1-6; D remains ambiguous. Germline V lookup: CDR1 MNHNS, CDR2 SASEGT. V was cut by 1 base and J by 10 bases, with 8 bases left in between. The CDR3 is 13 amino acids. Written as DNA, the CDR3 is TGTGCCAGCAGTGAAGGGGCGGGCTCACCCCTCCACTTT. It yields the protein CASSEGAGSPLHF.

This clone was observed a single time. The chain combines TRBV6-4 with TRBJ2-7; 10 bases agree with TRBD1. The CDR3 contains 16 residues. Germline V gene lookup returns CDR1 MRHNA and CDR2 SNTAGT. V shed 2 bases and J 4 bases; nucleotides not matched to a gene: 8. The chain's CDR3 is CASSDPGTGVRYEQYF. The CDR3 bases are TGTGCCAGCAGTGACCCCGGGACAGGGGTACGGTACGAGCAGTACTTC.

The CDR3 nucleotides are TGTGCCAGCAGTGCGACAGGGACTTCTGGAAACACCATATATTTT. Protein: CASSATGTSGNTIYF. The chain joins TRBV6-1 to TRBJ1-3; 7 bases are shared with TRBD1. From germline, CDR1 is MNHNS and CDR2 SASEGT. The CDR3 extends over 15 amino acids. The J segment lost 1 base and the V segment lost 4 bases, leaving 4 bases of the junction unmatched.

The CDR3: CASSSPGTMHDGYTF. In DNA form, the CDR3 reads TGTGCCAGCAGCTCCCCCGGGACAATGCACGATGGCTACACCTTC. The chain combines TRBV7-8 with TRBJ1-2; a weak D match, TRBD1 (6 bases). V lost 4 bases, J lost 6 bases, and 18 bases lay in between. The CDR3 length is 15 residues. Looked up from germline, CDR1 is SGHVS and CDR2 is FQNEAQ.

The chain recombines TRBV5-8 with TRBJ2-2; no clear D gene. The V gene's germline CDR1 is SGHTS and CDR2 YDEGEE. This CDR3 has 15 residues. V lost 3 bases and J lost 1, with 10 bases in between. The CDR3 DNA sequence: TGTGCCAGCAGCTCCACACCCATGAACACCGGGGAGCTGTTTTTT. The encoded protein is CASSSTPMNTGELFF.

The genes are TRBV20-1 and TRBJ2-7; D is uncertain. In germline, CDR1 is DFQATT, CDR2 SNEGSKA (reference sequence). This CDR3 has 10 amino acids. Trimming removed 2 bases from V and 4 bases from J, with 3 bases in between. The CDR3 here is CSARPYEQYF. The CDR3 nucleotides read TGCAGTGCTAGACCGTACGAGCAGTACTTC.

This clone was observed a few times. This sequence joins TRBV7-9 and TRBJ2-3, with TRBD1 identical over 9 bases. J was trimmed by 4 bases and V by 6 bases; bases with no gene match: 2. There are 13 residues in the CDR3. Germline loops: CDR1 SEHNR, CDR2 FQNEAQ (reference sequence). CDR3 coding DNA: TGTGCCAGCAGACAGGGGGCCGCAGATACGCAGTATTTT. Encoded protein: CASRQGAADTQYF.

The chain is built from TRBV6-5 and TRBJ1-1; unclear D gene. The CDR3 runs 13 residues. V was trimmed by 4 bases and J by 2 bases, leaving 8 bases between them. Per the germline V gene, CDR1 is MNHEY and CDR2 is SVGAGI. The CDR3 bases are TGTGCCAGCAGTTTCAAGCCCAACACTGAAGCTTTCTTT. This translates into CASSFKPNTEAFF.

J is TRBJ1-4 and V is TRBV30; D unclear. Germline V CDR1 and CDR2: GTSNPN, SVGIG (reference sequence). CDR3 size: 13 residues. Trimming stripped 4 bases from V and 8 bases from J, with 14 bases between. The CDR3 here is CAWTADAGEKLFF. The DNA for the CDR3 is TGTGCCTGGACTGCAGATGCAGGCGAAAAACTGTTTTTT.